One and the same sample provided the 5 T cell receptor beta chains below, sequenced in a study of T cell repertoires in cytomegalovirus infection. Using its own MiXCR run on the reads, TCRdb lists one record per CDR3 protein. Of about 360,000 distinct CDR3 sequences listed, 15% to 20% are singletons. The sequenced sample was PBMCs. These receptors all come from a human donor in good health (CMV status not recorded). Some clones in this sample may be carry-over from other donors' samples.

CDR3 sequence reads: CASSYSTGGGPYEQYF. CDR3 DNA: TGTGCCAGCAGTTACTCGACTGGGGGAGGGCCTTACGAGCAGTACTTC. The chain joins TRBV6-6 to TRBJ2-7; TRBD2 matches 7 bases. V was pared by 0 bases and J by 4 bases, with 9 bases of the junction left unmatched. Germline V gene data show CDR1 as MNHNY and CDR2 as SVGAGI (reference sequence). This CDR3 is built from 16 residues.

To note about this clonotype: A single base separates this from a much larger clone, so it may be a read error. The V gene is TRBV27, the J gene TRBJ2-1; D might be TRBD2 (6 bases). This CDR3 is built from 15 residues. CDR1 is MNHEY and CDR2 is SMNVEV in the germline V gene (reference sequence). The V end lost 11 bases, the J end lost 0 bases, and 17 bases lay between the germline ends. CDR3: CAGGRRASSYNEQFF. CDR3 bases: TGTGCCGGCGGAAGGAGGGCTTCCTCCTACAATGAGCAGTTCTTC.

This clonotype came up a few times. The CDR3 here is CASSLEGGGALETQYF. CDR3 DNA sequence: TGTGCCAGCAGCTTAGAGGGCGGGGGGGCTCTGGAGACCCAGTACTTC. V and J are TRBV7-8 and TRBJ2-5; TRBD2 matches 9 bases. The CDR3 is made up of 16 amino acids. Germline V gene sequence: CDR1 SGHVS, CDR2 FQNEAQ. Trimming at V came to 1 base and at J to 5 bases, leaving 8 bases not matched to a gene.

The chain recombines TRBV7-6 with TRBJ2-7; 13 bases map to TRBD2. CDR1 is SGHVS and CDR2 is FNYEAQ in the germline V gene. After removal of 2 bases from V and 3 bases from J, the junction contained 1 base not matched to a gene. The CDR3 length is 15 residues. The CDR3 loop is CASSLRLAGGYEQYF. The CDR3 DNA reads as TGTGCCAGCAGCTTAAGACTAGCGGGAGGCTACGAGCAGTACTTC.

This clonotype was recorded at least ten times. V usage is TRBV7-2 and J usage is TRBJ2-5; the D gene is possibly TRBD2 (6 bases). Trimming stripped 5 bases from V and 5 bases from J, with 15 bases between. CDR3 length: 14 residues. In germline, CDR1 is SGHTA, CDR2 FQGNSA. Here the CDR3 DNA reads TGTGCCAGCAGCACACGGGAGTTTCATGAGACCCAGTACTTC. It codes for CASSTREFHETQYF.